Following are 4 T cell receptor beta chains from one sample sequenced in a study of control samples from healthy donors and cancer patients. Profiled with immunoSEQ multiplex PCR; TCRdb holds only in-frame clones, not every one. The table shows over 80,000 clones, with 82% occurring only once. Material for sequencing was blood. Source of these receptors: a man aged 55 to 70 in good health.

The chain links TRBV9 to TRBJ2-7, with 9 nucleotides matching TRBD2. J was trimmed by 1 base and V by 3 bases; bases with no gene match: 5. Germline CDR1 and CDR2: SGDLS and YYNGEE. CDR3 size: 15 residues. CDR3 nucleotide sequence: TGTGCCAGCAGCGGGCCGGGACTAGCTTCCTACGAGCAGTACTTC. It codes for CASSGPGLASYEQYF.

This clone was seen a few times. V and J are TRBV3-1 (or the pseudogene TRBV3-2) and TRBJ2-5, with 11 bases fitting TRBD2. Trimming removed 1 base from V and 5 bases from J; junction bases left unmatched: 6. The CDR3 sequence is 16 residues long. CDR1 is LGHDT, CDR2 YNNKEL, per germline (reference sequence). CDR3 DNA sequence: TGTGCCAGCAGCCAAGTGGGGACTAGCGGAGGGGAGACCCAGTACTTC. The encoded protein is CASSQVGTSGGETQYF.

The V and J genes are TRBV3-1 (or the pseudogene TRBV3-2) and TRBJ1-4; no clear D gene. CDR3 length equals 12 residues. Germline V gene lookup returns CDR1 LGHDT and CDR2 YNNKEL (reference sequence). V gave up 5 bases and J gave up 8 bases, with 9 bases separating them. Here the CDR3 reads CASSGVGEKLFF. In DNA, the CDR3 is TGTGCCAGCAGCGGCGTCGGGGAAAAACTGTTTTTT.

Here the CDR3 DNA reads TGCGCCAGCAGCTTGTCCCCGGGCGACTACGAGCAGTACTTC. As protein: CASSLSPGDYEQYF. The J gene is TRBJ2-7, the V gene TRBV5-1; D unresolved. V lost 1 base, J lost 3 bases, and 11 bases lay in between. The CDR3 is 14 residues long. CDR1 and CDR2 (germline): SGHRS, YFSETQ.